This TCR beta chain was observed in a study of cytomegalovirus exposure and HLA in healthy donors. PCR primers comprised 60 Vbeta and 13 Jbeta primers. Using immunoSEQ multiplex PCR, the repertoire was profiled, and TCRdb retains in-frame clones only, with some absent. The data hold about 97,000 clones, with roughly 76% observed a single time. CDR1 is MGHRA, CDR2 YSYEKL, per germline. The CDR3 spans 14 residues. Trimming shortened V by 4 bases and J by 10 bases, and 17 bases separated the two germline ends. This clone was observed a handful of times. The rearrangement links TRBV4-1 to TRBJ2-1, with unresolved D. The sequenced material came from PBMCs. The receptor was derived from a man aged 35 to 55 in good health and CMV-seronegative. The CDR3 loop is CASSLLEPDKEQFF. For the CDR3, the DNA is TGCGCCAGCAGCCTGCTTGAGCCTGATAAGGAGCAGTTCTTC.